A single sample is the source of the 30 T cell receptor beta chains below, sequenced in a study of OX40 agonist ivuxolimab in advanced cancers. Libraries were prepared by immunoSEQ multiplex PCR; TCRdb keeps only in-frame clonotypes and omits some of them. The sample yields just over 80,000 clones, more than 70% seen once. Here the sequenced sample was CD4+ or CD8+ T cells sorted from blood, taken in a trial of the OX40 agonist ivuxolimab. The receptors stem from an adult with an advanced solid tumor such as melanoma, head and neck, liver or kidney cancer.

V and J are TRBV7-2 and TRBJ2-3; 10 nucleotides agree with TRBD1. The CDR3 loop spans 14 amino acids. Germline CDR1 and CDR2: SGHTA and FQGNSA. J was trimmed by 8 bases and V by 5 bases; bases with no gene match: 7. The CDR3 coding sequence is TGTGCCAGCAGCCCGAGACAGGGGGCTGGTACGCAGTATTTT. It encodes CASSPRQGAGTQYF.

The rearrangement links TRBV9 to TRBJ2-3, with D hard to call. The CDR3 runs 13 residues. Trimming shortened V by 0 bases and J by 4 bases, and 6 bases separated the two germline ends. Per the germline V gene, CDR1 is SGDLS and CDR2 is YYNGEE. The CDR3 loop is CASSVGPADTQYF. The CDR3, as DNA: TGTGCCAGCAGCGTAGGACCGGCAGATACGCAGTATTTT. Filled out from reference TRBV9 and TRBJ2-3, the complete variable domain reads DSGVTQTPKHLITATGQRVTLRCSPRSGDLSVYWYQQSLDQGLQFLIQYYNGEERAKGNILERFSAQQFPDLHSELNLSSLELGDSALYFCASSVGPADTQYFGPGTRLTVL.

The chain employs TRBV6-5 and TRBJ2-7; D might be TRBD2 (6 bases). The V end lost 8 bases, the J end lost 0 bases, and 11 bases lay between the germline ends. Germline assignment: CDR1 MNHEY and CDR2 SVGAGI. The CDR3 contains 13 residues. The CDR3 sequence: CASGGDSSYEQYF. The CDR3 DNA is TGTGCCAGCGGCGGGGATTCCTCCTACGAGCAGTACTTC.

This clone was found a few times. V gene TRBV30 combines with J gene TRBJ1-5, with 10 positions matching TRBD1. The CDR3 length is 15 residues. The junction had 7 bases not matched to a gene; V was cut back by 3 bases and J by 5 bases. The germline CDR1 and CDR2 sequences are GTSNPN and SVGIG (reference sequence). This CDR3 reads CAWRFPGTGDQPQHF. In nucleotides, the CDR3 is TGTGCCTGGAGGTTTCCCGGGACAGGGGATCAGCCCCAGCATTTT.

V is TRBV7-8 and J is TRBJ2-2; unclear D gene. Trimming left V 5 bases short and J 0 bases short, with 10 bases between. From germline, CDR1 is SGHVS and CDR2 FQNEAQ. The CDR3 extends over 15 amino acids. CDR3 sequence (DNA): TGTGCCAGCAGCCCGAGCGCCGCGAACACCGGGGAGCTGTTTTTT. As protein: CASSPSAANTGELFF. The complete variable domain, with remaining parts taken from reference TRBV7-8 and TRBJ2-2, reads GAGVSQSPRYKVAKRGQDVALRCDPISGHVSLFWYQQALGQGPEFLTYFQNEAQLDKSGLPSDRFFAERPEGSVSTLKIQRTQQEDSAVYLCASSPSAANTGELFFGEGSRLTVL.

The chain couples TRBV25-1 to TRBJ1-4; D remains unclear. Germline V gene data show CDR1 as MGHDK and CDR2 as SYGVNS. There are 15 residues in the CDR3. The germline V and J ends were trimmed by 3 bases and 2 bases, with 10 bases remaining between them. CDR3 protein: CASSDSRWTNEKLFF. The DNA of the CDR3 is TGTGCCAGCAGTGACTCCAGGTGGACTAATGAAAAACTGTTTTTT.

This chain joins TRBV28 and TRBJ2-7, with a tentative D call TRBD1 (5 bases). V dropped 6 bases and J dropped 5 bases, with 17 bases sitting between them. The germline CDR1 and CDR2 sequences are MDHEN and SYDVKM. The CDR3 is 14 amino acids. The CDR3 DNA is TGTGCCAGCAGGCTTACAGGTATCCTCGACGAGCAGTACTTC. It yields the protein CASRLTGILDEQYF.

This clone appeared a single time. This chain connects TRBV6-1 to TRBJ1-2; no firm D call. The CDR3 is 15 residues long. V gave up 1 base and J gave up 4 bases, with 13 bases separating them. Germline lookup yields CDR1 MNHNS and CDR2 SASEGT. The CDR3 DNA is TGTGCCAGCAGTGAAGGTTATGGGATTTCCTATGGCTACACCTTC. It codes for CASSEGYGISYGYTF.

The rearrangement links TRBV12-5 to TRBJ1-1; D gene unclear. Germline assignment: CDR1 LGHNT and CDR2 FRNRAP. This CDR3 is built from 14 residues. V was trimmed by 6 bases and J by 1 base, leaving 12 bases between them. The CDR3: CASGTSPTNTEAFF. As DNA, the CDR3 is TGTGCTAGTGGCACTTCCCCGACGAACACTGAAGCTTTCTTT.

The chain couples TRBV7-8 to TRBJ1-2; TRBD1 is a possible D gene (5 bases). Germline lookup yields CDR1 SGHVS and CDR2 FQNEAQ. The CDR3 is 14 amino acids. V dropped 7 bases and J dropped 8 bases, with 20 bases sitting between them. The CDR3 coding sequence is TGTGCCAGCACCCCGGCAGGGCGAACTCTCGGCTACACCTTC. Translated, it gives CASTPAGRTLGYTF.

The J gene is TRBJ1-1, the V gene TRBV5-6; D unresolved. Per the germline V gene, CDR1 is SGHDT and CDR2 is YYEEEE. V gave up 1 base and J gave up 2 bases, with 3 bases separating them. The CDR3 extends over 12 amino acids. The CDR3 nucleotides read TGTGCCAGCAGCTTGACAAACACTGAAGCTTTCTTT. Translating gives CASSLTNTEAFF.

This chain connects TRBV9 to TRBJ2-7; possibly TRBD1 for D (6 bases). The CDR3 is 13 amino acids. The V gene lost 3 bases and the J gene lost 6 bases, with 13 bases spanning the gap. Germline V gene lookup returns CDR1 SGDLS and CDR2 YYNGEE. CDR3 nucleotide sequence: TGTGCCAGCAGCGAAGGGGGAATTGGCGAGCAGTACTTC. Protein sequence: CASSEGGIGEQYF.

The chain combines TRBV7-9 with TRBJ1-2, with 10 bases aligning to TRBD1. V was pared by 5 bases and J by 3 bases, with 6 bases of the junction left unmatched. CDR3 length equals 15 residues. Germline CDR1 SEHNR, CDR2 FQNEAQ (reference sequence). DNA for the CDR3: TGTGCCAGCAGCCCTAGACAGGGGGCAGACTATGGCTACACCTTC. It is translated as CASSPRQGADYGYTF.

The chain uses TRBV19 and TRBJ1-2; TRBD1 matches at 9 bases. CDR1 LNHDA and CDR2 SQIVND come from the germline V gene (reference sequence). V lost 5 bases and J lost 4; bases outside the gene matches: 5. The CDR3 is 14 amino acids. The CDR3 spells CASSPQGAVYGYTF. Here the CDR3 DNA reads TGTGCCAGTAGTCCACAGGGGGCGGTCTATGGCTACACCTTC.

The chain joins TRBV28 to TRBJ1-2; weak D call: TRBD1 (5 bases). CDR1 MDHEN and CDR2 SYDVKM come from the germline V gene. This CDR3 has 13 amino acids. V lost 6 bases and J lost 7, with 15 bases in between. CDR3 nucleotide sequence: TGTGCCAGCAGCCGTGGGGGGGTGATTGGCTACACCTTC. It encodes CASSRGGVIGYTF.

The chain links TRBV5-4 to TRBJ2-1, with D tentatively TRBD1 (6 bases). Trimming took off 5 bases at V and 5 bases at J, with 11 bases between the two ends. Germline loops: CDR1 SGHNT, CDR2 YYREEE (reference sequence). There are 13 residues in the CDR3. The CDR3, as DNA: TGTGCCAGCAGAGACAGGCGAAACAATGAGCAGTTCTTC. Translated, it gives CASRDRRNNEQFF.

J is TRBJ2-3 and V is TRBV5-5, with D unclear. From germline, CDR1 is SGHKS and CDR2 YYEKEE (reference sequence). Deletions cut 3 bases from V and 4 bases from J, with 12 bases between. The CDR3 is made up of 14 amino acids. CDR3 residues: CASSWEPLPDTQYF. CDR3 bases: TGTGCCAGCAGCTGGGAACCATTACCAGATACGCAGTATTTT.

The V call is TRBV7-2, the J call TRBJ2-5, with 7 bases lining up with TRBD2. The DNA end favors TRBJ2-7, so the J call may be wrong. The CDR3 sequence is 15 residues long. CDR1 is SGHTA and CDR2 is FQGNSA in the germline V gene. The CDR3 DNA reads TGTGCCAGCAGCTTAAGGGAGGGACCGTTCTACGAGCAGTACTTC. Its translation: CASSLREGPFYEQYF.

The rearrangement uses TRBV5-1 and TRBJ1-1, with D possibly matching TRBD1 (6 bases). The germline V gene encodes CDR1 SGHRS and CDR2 YFSETQ. The V gene lost 3 bases and the J gene lost 1 base, with 13 bases spanning the gap. The CDR3 has 15 residues. CDR3 sequence (DNA): TGCGCCAGCAGCTGGGCACAGGGCAGGAACACTGAAGCTTTCTTT. This sequence encodes CASSWAQGRNTEAFF.

This rearrangement joins TRBV7-6 to TRBJ2-5; unclear D gene. V lost 1 base to trimming and J lost 4 bases, with 10 bases between them. CDR1 is SGHVS, CDR2 FNYEAQ, per germline. The CDR3 length is 14 residues. CDR3 nucleotide sequence: TGTGCCAGCAGCTTAGGGGTTTGGGGAGAGACCCAGTACTTC. Protein sequence: CASSLGVWGETQYF.

The chain joins TRBV18 to TRBJ1-2; maybe TRBD1 (6 bases). Germline V CDR1 and CDR2: KGHSH, LQKENI. Trimming left V 2 bases short and J 7 bases short, with 11 bases between. There are 13 residues in the CDR3. CDR3 nucleotides: TGTGCCAGCTCACCATCAGGGGCGAGTGGCTACACCTTC. Its protein product is CASSPSGASGYTF.

The chain has TRBV9 and TRBJ2-5, with D possibly being TRBD1 (5 bases). Per the germline V gene, CDR1 is SGDLS and CDR2 is YYNGEE. There are 14 residues in the CDR3. V lost 3 bases and J lost 5, with 14 bases in between. The CDR3 spells CASSGDSSLETQYF. CDR3 bases: TGTGCCAGCAGCGGAGACAGTTCTCTGGAGACCCAGTACTTC.

The chain joins TRBV7-6 to TRBJ2-1; D could derive from TRBD1 or TRBD2 (6 bases each). Germline CDR1 reads SGHVS; CDR2 reads FNYEAQ. The length of the CDR3 is 15 residues. V shed 1 base and J shed 7 bases, with 14 bases lying between them. CDR3 DNA: TGTGCCAGCAGCTTAGTAGGGGGGCCGGGGAATGAGCAGTTCTTC. Amino acid sequence: CASSLVGGPGNEQFF.

This chain links TRBV29-1 with TRBJ1-2; no reliable D call. CDR1 and CDR2 (germline): SQVTM, ANQGSEA. V was shortened by 3 bases and J by 8 bases, with 13 bases between the two germline ends. The CDR3 is made up of 12 amino acids. The CDR3 DNA sequence: TGCAGCGTTGATAAAGGTTCGGTAGGCTACACCTTC. It codes for CSVDKGSVGYTF. The entire variable domain, with the rest obtained from reference TRBV29-1 and TRBJ1-2, is as follows: SAVISQKPSRDICQRGTSLTIQCQVDSQVTMMFWYRQQPGQSLTLIATANQGSEATYESGFVIDKFPISRPNLTFSTLTVSNMSPEDSSIYLCSVDKGSVGYTFGSGTRLTVV.

The rearrangement joins TRBV5-1 to TRBJ2-2; D call uncertain. The CDR3 is 13 residues long. Trimming took off 4 bases at V and 2 bases at J, with 6 bases between the two ends. From germline, CDR1 is SGHRS and CDR2 YFSETQ. The CDR3 loop reads CASSRLNTGELFF. The CDR3 coding sequence is TGCGCCAGCAGCCGTCTCAACACCGGGGAGCTGTTTTTT.

The V and J genes are TRBV6-5 and TRBJ1-6; 7 positions match TRBD1. The length of the CDR3 is 15 residues. The germline V gene has CDR1 MNHEY and CDR2 SVGAGI. J gave up 8 bases and V 7 bases, and 11 bases lay outside the gene matches. CDR3 nucleotide sequence: TGTGCCAGCACCCGACAGGGACGCCAAGATTCACCCCTCCACTTT. It specifies CASTRQGRQDSPLHF.

This rearrangement joins TRBV29-1 to TRBJ1-1, with TRBD1 matching over 8 bases. The trim removed 3 bases at V and 5 bases at J, leaving 8 bases unmatched. Per germline, CDR1 SQVTM and CDR2 ANQGSEA. The CDR3 covers 14 residues. CDR3 coding DNA: TGCAGCGTTGAGACAGGGGTTTCATGGACTGAAGCTTTCTTT. Translation: CSVETGVSWTEAFF.

The chain is built from TRBV7-8 and TRBJ1-5; D is uncertain. The CDR3 length is 15 residues. Trimming took off 4 bases at V and 5 bases at J, with 15 bases between the two ends. From germline, CDR1 is SGHVS and CDR2 FQNEAQ. The CDR3 loop is CASSSRRVNYQPQHF. The CDR3 bases are TGTGCCAGCAGCTCCCGTAGGGTCAATTATCAGCCCCAGCATTTT.

The CDR3 here is CASSIGRTNYGYTF. DNA of the CDR3: TGTGCCAGTAGTATCGGACGGACTAACTATGGCTACACCTTC. The chain couples TRBV19 to TRBJ1-2, with D unclear. Germline values: CDR1 LNHDA, CDR2 SQIVND (reference sequence). The CDR3 sequence is 14 residues long. With 3 bases removed from V and 0 bases from J, the gap between germline ends came to 8 bases.

The chain employs TRBV19 and TRBJ1-5; TRBD1 matches 8 bases. The CDR3 consists of 16 residues. V gave up 4 bases and J gave up 1 base; unmatched junction bases: 6. The V gene's germline CDR1 is LNHDA and CDR2 SQIVND (reference sequence). DNA of the CDR3: TGTGCCAGTAGTACCGGACAGGGCCGCAGCAATCAGCCCCAGCATTTT. Encoded protein: CASSTGQGRSNQPQHF.